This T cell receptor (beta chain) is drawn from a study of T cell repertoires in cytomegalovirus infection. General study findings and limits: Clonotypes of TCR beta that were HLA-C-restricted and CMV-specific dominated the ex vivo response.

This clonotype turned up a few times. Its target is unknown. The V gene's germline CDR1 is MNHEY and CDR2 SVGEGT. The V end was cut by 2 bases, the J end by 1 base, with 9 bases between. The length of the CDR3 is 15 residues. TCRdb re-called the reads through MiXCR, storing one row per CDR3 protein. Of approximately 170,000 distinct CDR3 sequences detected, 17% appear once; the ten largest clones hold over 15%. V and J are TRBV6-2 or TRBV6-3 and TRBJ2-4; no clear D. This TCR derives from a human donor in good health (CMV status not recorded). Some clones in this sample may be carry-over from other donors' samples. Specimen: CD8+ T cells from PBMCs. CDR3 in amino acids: CASSYRMWAKNIQYF. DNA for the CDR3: TGTGCCAGCAGTTACCGCATGTGGGCCAAAAACATTCAGTACTTC.